This T cell receptor (beta chain) is from a study of shared clonotypes between healthy human individuals. The overall study: For every donor, three CD4 naive, three CD4 memory, two CD8 naive and one CD8 memory plates were used.

Libraries were prepared by immunoSEQ multiplex PCR; TCRdb keeps only in-frame clonotypes and omits some of them. Among around 1,000,000 clones listed, approximately 75% were seen once. The CDR3 consists of 12 residues. Germline CDR1 is SEHNR and CDR2 is FQNEAQ (reference sequence). V lost 5 bases and J 10 bases, leaving 14 bases between the germline ends. The sequencing sample was made of memory CD4+ T cells from PBMCs. As to subset: CD45RA-negative fraction. V gene TRBV7-9 combines with J gene TRBJ1-1, with D possibly being TRBD1 (6 bases). This clonotype was sampled from a man between 18 and 35 years old in good health. Some clones in this sample may be carry-over from other donors' samples. CDR3 residues: CASSRGQQLAFF. The DNA for the CDR3 is TGTGCCAGCAGCCGCGGACAGCAACTAGCTTTCTTT.